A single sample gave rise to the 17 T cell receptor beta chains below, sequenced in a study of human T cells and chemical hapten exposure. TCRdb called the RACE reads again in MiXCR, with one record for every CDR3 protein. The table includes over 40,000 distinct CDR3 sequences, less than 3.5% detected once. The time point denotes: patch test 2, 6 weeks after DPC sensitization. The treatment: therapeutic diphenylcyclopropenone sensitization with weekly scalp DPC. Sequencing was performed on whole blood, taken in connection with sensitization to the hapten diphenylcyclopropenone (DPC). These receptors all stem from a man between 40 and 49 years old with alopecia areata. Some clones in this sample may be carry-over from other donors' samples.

CDR3 sequence reads: CASSYFGQETYEQYF. The CDR3 DNA follows: TGTGCCAGCAGTTACTTTGGACAGGAGACCTACGAGCAGTACTTC. The V call is TRBV6-6, the J call TRBJ2-7, with TRBD1 matching 7 bases. The CDR3 length is 15 residues. Germline CDR1 reads MNHNY; CDR2 reads SVGAGI (reference sequence). J was trimmed by 2 bases and V by 1 base; bases with no gene match: 5.

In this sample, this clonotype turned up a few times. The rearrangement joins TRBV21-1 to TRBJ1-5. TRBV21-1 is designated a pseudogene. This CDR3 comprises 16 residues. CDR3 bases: TGTGCCAGCAGCAACCTCTCTCGGCAGGGCCATCAGCCCCAGCATTTT. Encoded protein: CASSNLSRQGHQPQHF.

The CDR3 reads CASSLGRTVNEKLFF. Here the CDR3 DNA reads TGTGCCAGCAGTTTAGGGCGCACAGTTAATGAAAAACTGTTTTTT. V gene TRBV12-3 or TRBV12-4 combines with J gene TRBJ1-4; D not certain. This CDR3 has 15 amino acids. Trimming removed 1 base from V and 4 bases from J, with 10 bases in between.

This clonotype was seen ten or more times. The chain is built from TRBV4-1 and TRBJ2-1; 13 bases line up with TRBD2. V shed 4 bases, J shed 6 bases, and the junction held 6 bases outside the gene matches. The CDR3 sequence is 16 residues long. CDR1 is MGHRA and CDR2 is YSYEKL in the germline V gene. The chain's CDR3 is CASSPLLAGGVNEQFF. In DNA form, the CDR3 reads TGCGCCAGCAGCCCGCTACTAGCGGGAGGGGTCAATGAGCAGTTCTTC.

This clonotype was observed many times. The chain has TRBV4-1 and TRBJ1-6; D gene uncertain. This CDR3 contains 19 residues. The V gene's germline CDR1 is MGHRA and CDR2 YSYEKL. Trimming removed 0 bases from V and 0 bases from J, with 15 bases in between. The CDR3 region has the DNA TGCGCCAGCAGCCAAGATTCTGGGAGCCGGAGCTCCTATAATTCACCCCTCCACTTT. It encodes CASSQDSGSRSSYNSPLHF.

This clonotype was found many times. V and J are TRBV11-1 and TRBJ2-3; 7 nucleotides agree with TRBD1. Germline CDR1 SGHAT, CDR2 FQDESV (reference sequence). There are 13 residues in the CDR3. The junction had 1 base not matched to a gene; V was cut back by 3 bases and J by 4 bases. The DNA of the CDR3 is TGTGCCAGCAGCTTTCAGGGGGCAGATACGCAGTATTTT. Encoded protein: CASSFQGADTQYF.

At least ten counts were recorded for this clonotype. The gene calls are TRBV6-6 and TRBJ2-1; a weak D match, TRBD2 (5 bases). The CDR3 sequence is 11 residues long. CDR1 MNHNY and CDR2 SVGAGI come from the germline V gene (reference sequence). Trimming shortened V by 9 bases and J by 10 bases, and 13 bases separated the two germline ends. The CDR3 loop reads CASYQGSEQFF. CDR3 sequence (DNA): TGTGCCAGTTACCAAGGGAGCGAGCAGTTCTTC.

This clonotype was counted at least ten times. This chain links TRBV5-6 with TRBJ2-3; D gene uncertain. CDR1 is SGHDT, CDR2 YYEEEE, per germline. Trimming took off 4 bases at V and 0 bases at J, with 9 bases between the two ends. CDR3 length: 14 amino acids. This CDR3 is CASSPTVSTDTQYF. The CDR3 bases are TGTGCCAGCAGCCCCACCGTTAGCACAGATACGCAGTATTTT.

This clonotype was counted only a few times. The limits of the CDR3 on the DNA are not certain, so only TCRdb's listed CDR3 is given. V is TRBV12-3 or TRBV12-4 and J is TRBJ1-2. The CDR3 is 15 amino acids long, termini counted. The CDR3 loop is CASSSSLPAWEGYTF.

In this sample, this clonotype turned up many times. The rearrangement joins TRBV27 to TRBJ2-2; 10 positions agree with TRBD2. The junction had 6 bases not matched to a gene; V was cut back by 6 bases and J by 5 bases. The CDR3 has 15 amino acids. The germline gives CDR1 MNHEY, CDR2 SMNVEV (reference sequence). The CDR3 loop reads CASRSGLAPTGELFF. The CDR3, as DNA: TGTGCCAGCAGATCGGGACTAGCGCCGACCGGGGAGCTGTTTTTT.

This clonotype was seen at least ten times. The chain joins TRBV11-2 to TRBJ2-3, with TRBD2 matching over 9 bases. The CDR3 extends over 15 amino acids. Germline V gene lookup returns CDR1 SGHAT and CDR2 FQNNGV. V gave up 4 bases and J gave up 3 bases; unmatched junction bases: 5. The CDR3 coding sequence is TGTGCCAGCAGCTGGGATAGCGGGAGTACAGATACGCAGTATTTT. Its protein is CASSWDSGSTDTQYF.

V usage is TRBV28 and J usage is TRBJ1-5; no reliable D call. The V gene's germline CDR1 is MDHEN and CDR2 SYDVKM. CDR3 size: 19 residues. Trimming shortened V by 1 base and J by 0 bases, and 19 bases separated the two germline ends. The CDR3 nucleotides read TGTGCCAGCAGTTTATACCAGTCTTACCGTACCTATAGCAATCAGCCCCAGCATTTT. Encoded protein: CASSLYQSYRTYSNQPQHF.

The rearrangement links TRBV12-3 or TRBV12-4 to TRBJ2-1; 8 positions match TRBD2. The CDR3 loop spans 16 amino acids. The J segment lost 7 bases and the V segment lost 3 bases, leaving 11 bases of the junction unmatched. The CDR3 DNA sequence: TGTGCCAGCAGTTTCCGCACTAGCGGTCCTCGAAATGAGCAGTTCTTC. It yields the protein CASSFRTSGPRNEQFF.

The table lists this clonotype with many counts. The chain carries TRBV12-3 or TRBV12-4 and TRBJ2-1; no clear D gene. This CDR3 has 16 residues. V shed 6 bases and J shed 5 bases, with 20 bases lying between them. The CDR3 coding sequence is TGTGCCAGCAGCAGCCCCCCTGGCGGTAACCACAATGAGCAGTTCTTC. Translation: CASSSPPGGNHNEQFF.

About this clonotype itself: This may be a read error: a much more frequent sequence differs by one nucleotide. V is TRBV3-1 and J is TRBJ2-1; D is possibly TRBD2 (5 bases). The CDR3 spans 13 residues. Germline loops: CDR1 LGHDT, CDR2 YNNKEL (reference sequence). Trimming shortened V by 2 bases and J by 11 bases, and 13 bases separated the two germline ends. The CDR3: CASSQPTRNKQFF. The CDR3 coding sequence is TGTGCCAGCAGCCAACCCACTAGGAACAAGCAGTTCTTC.

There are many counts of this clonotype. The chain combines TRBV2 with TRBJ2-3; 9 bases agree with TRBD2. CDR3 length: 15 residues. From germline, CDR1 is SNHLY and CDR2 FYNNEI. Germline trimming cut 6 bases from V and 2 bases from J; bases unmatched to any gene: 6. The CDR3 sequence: CASRTLAGYTDTQYF. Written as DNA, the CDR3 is TGTGCCAGCAGGACACTAGCGGGCTACACAGATACGCAGTATTTT.

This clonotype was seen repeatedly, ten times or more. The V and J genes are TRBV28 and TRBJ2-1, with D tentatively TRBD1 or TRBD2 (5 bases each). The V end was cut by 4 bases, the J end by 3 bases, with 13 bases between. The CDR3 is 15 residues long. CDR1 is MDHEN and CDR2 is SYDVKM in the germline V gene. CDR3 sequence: CASSSAEGYYNEQFF. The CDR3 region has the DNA TGTGCCAGCAGTTCTGCCGAGGGGTACTACAATGAGCAGTTCTTC. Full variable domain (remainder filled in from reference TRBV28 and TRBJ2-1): DVKVTQSSRYLVKRTGEKVFLECVQDMDHENMFWYRQDPGLGLRLIYFSYDVKMKEKGDIPEGYSVSREKKERFSLILESASTNQTSMYLCASSSAEGYYNEQFFGPGTRLTVL.